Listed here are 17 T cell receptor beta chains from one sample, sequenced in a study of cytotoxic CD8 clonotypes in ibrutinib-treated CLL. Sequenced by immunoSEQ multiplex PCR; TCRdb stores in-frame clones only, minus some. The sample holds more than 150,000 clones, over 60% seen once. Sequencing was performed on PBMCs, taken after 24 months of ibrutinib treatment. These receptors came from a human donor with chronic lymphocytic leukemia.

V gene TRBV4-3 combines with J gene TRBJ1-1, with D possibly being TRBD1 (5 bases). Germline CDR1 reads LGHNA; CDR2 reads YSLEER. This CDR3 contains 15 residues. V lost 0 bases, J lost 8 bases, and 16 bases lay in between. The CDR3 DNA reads TGCGCCAGCAGCCAAGATTTCAGACTTGGGGGAGAAGCTTTCTTT. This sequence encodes CASSQDFRLGGEAFF.

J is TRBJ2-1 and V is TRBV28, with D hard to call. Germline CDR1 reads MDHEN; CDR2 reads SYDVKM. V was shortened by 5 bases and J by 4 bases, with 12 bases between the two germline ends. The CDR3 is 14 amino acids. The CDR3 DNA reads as TGTGCCAGCAGTCCCTCACCCGCATACAATGAGCAGTTCTTC. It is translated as CASSPSPAYNEQFF.

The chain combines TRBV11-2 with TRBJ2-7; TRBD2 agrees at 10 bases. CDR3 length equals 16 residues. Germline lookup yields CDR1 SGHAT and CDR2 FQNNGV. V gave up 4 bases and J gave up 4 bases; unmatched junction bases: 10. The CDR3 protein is CASSSKRASGRYEQYF. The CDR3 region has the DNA TGTGCCAGCAGCTCCAAGCGGGCTAGCGGGAGATACGAGCAGTACTTC.

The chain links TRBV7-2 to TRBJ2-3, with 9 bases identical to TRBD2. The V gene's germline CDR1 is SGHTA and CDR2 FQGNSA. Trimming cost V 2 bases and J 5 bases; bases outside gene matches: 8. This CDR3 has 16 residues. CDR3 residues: CASSLLGGREGDTQYF. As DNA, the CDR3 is TGTGCCAGCAGCTTACTCGGCGGGAGGGAGGGAGATACGCAGTATTTT.

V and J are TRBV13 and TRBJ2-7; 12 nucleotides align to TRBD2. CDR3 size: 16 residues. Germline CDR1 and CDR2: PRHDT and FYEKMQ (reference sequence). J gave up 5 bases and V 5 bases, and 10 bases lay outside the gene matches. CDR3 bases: TGTGCCAGCAGCCCCACCGGACTAGCGGGAAAGGACGAGCAGTACTTC. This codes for CASSPTGLAGKDEQYF.

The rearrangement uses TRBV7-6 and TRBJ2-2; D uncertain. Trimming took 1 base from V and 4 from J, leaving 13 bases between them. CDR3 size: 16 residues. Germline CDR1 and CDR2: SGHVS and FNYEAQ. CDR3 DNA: TGTGCCAGCAGCTTAGTTGAGAGTGGGGTCACCGGGGAGCTGTTTTTT. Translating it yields CASSLVESGVTGELFF.

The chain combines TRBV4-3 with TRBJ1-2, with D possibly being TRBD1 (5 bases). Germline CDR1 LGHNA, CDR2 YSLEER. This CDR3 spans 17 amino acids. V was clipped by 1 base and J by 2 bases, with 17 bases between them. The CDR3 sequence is CASSQGPRQYSNYGYTF. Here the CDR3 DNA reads TGCGCCAGCAGCCAAGGTCCGAGACAGTACTCAAACTATGGCTACACCTTC.

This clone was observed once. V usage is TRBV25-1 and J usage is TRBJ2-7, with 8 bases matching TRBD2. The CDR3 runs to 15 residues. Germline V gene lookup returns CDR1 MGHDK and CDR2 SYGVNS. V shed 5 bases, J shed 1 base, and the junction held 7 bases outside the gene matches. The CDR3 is CASSLPGTRSYEQYF. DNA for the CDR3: TGTGCCAGCAGTCTTCCCGGGACTAGGTCCTACGAGCAGTACTTC.

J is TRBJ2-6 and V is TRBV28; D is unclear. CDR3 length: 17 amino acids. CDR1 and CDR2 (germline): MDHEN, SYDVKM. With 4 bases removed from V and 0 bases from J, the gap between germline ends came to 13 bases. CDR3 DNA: TGTGCCAGCAGTTCTGCGGAAGAAACCTCTGGGGCCAACGTCCTGACTTTC. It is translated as CASSSAEETSGANVLTF.

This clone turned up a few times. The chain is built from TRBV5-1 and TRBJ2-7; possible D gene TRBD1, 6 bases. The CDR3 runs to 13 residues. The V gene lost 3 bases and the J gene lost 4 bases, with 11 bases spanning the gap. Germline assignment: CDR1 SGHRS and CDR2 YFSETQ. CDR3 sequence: CASSSEGQYEQYF. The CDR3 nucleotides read TGCGCCAGCAGCTCGGAAGGACAGTACGAGCAGTACTTC.

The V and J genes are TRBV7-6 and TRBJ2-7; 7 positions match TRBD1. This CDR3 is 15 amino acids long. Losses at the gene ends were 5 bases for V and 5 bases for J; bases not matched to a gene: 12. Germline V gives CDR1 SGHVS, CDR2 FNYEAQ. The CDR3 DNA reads TGTGCCAGCAGCGGAGCCGGGACAGCCTTCCACGAGCAGTACTTC. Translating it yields CASSGAGTAFHEQYF.

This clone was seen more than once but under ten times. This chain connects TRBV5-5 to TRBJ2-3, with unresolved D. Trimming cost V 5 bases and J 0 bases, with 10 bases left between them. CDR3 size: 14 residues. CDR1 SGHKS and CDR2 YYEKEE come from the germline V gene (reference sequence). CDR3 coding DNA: TGTGCCAGCAGATTAGTGTCTAGCACAGATACGCAGTATTTT. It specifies CASRLVSSTDTQYF.

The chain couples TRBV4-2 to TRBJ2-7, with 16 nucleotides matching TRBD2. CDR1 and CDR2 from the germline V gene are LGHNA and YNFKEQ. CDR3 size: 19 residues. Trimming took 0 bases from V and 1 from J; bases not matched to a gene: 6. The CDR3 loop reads CASSQDGPGLAGGSYEQYF. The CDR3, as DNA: TGTGCCAGCAGCCAAGACGGTCCGGGACTAGCGGGAGGGTCCTACGAGCAGTACTTC.

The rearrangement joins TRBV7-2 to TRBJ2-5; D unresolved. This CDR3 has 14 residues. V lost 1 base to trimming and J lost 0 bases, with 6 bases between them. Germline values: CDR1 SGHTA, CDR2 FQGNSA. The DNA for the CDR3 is TGTGCCAGCAGCTTAGATCGGGACCAAGAGACCCAGTACTTC. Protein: CASSLDRDQETQYF.

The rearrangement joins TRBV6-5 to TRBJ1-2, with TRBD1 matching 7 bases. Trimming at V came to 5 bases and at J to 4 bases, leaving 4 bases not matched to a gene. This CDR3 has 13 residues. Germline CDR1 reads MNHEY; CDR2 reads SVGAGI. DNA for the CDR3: TGTGCCAGCAGTAATCAGGGGGTCTATGGCTACACCTTC. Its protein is CASSNQGVYGYTF.

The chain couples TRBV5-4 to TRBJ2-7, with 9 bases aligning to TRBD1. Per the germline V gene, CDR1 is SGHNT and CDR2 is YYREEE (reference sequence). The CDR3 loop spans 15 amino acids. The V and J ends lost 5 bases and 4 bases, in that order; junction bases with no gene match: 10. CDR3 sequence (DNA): TGTGCCAGCAGTTACCCGGGACAGGGTATTTACGAGCAGTACTTC. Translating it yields CASSYPGQGIYEQYF.

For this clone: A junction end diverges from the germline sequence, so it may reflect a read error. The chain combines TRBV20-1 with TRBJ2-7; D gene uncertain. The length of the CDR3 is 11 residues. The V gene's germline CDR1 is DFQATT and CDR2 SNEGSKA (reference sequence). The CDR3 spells CSAPYAYEQCF. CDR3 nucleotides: TGCAGTGCTCCGTACGCGTACGAGCAGTGCTTC.